This T cell receptor (beta chain) was captured by sequencing in a study of PD-L1 blockade in urothelial cancer. The V gene's germline CDR1 is KGHSH and CDR2 LQKENI. This CDR3 has 14 residues. The V end lost 2 bases, the J end lost 3 bases, and 11 bases lay between the germline ends. The data were produced by immunoSEQ multiplex PCR, yet TCRdb's version contains in-frame clones alone and is incomplete. The sample records approximately 79,000 clones, approximately 90% being singletons. As to time point: peripheral blood 6 weeks after treatment start. This specimen was PBMCs, taken around atezolizumab (anti-PD-L1) treatment. The clonotype originates from a woman of 80 years or more with urothelial cancer. The V and J genes are TRBV18 and TRBJ2-7, with D perhaps TRBD1 (6 bases). CDR3 coding DNA: TGTGCCAGCTCACCAGGGGGCAAGCTCTACGAGCAGTACTTC. Its translation: CASSPGGKLYEQYF.